The next 17 T cell receptor beta chains were all read from a single sample in a study of Ad26.COV2.S vaccination and SARS-CoV-2 variants. Treatment here: 19 received Ad26.COV2.S at low or high dose, single or two shots; several received placebo; per-sample allocation not given. The study sampled participants on day 63 after the first vaccine or placebo injection. Only in-frame clones appear in the TCRdb table, and some are missing; sequencing was by immunoSEQ multiplex PCR. The table lists around 310,000 clones, 85% to 90% of them singletons. Material: peripheral blood, obtained in a trial of Ad26.COV2.S vaccine versus placebo. These TCRs come from a person between 18 and 60 years old who received the Ad26.COV2.S COVID-19 vaccine or a placebo.

The genes are TRBV7-9 and TRBJ1-4; 7 positions match TRBD1. Germline V gene data show CDR1 as SEHNR and CDR2 as FQNEAQ (reference sequence). The CDR3 has 15 residues. V trimming: 5 bases; J trimming: 4 bases; junction bases outside the gene matches: 7. This CDR3 reads CASSREQGFNEKLFF. CDR3 coding DNA: TGTGCCAGCAGCAGAGAACAGGGGTTTAATGAAAAACTGTTTTTT.

The V and J genes are TRBV6-2 or TRBV6-3 and TRBJ2-7, with D perhaps given as TRBD1 or TRBD2 (6 bases each). V was cut by 2 bases and J by 3 bases, with 20 bases left in between. Germline CDR1 MNHEY, CDR2 SVGEGT. The CDR3 sequence is 17 residues long. This CDR3 reads CASSYKRGKDYYYEQYF. The CDR3 DNA reads as TGTGCCAGCAGTTACAAGAGGGGGAAGGACTACTACTACGAGCAGTACTTC.

This clone has only one observation. The chain joins TRBV7-2 to TRBJ2-5; 8 nucleotides match TRBD1. Germline-derived CDR1 and CDR2 are SGHTA and FQGNSA. J gave up 7 bases and V 4 bases, and 5 bases lay outside the gene matches. The CDR3 totals 13 residues. CDR3 sequence reads: CASSSNQGATQYF. The DNA for the CDR3 is TGTGCCAGCAGCTCAAATCAGGGGGCGACCCAGTACTTC.

The sample holds a few counts of this clone. This chain joins TRBV6-5 and TRBJ2-2; 9 positions agree with TRBD2. CDR3 length: 15 residues. In germline, CDR1 is MNHEY, CDR2 SVGAGI. The trim removed 5 bases at V and 3 bases at J, leaving 4 bases unmatched. The CDR3 nucleotides are TGTGCCAGCAGTAGACTAGCGGCTTACACCGGGGAGCTGTTTTTT. Its translation: CASSRLAAYTGELFF.

V and J are TRBV5-1 and TRBJ2-7; D is uncertain. Trimming cost V 7 bases and J 3 bases, with 17 bases left between them. Germline assignment: CDR1 SGHRS and CDR2 YFSETQ. This CDR3 is 14 amino acids long. CDR3 sequence: CASRSEVSGYEQYF. CDR3 nucleotide sequence: TGCGCCAGCCGATCTGAGGTGTCGGGCTACGAGCAGTACTTC.

The rearrangement links TRBV5-1 to TRBJ1-2; tentatively, D is TRBD1 (6 bases). The CDR3 sequence is 14 residues long. Germline V CDR1 and CDR2: SGHRS, YFSETQ. Trimming removed 4 bases at V and 7 bases at J, with 17 bases between. The CDR3 coding sequence is TGCGCCAGCAGCACAGAACAGGGTACGGGTGGCTACACCTTC. Translation: CASSTEQGTGGYTF.

The chain combines TRBV25-1 with TRBJ1-1, with a tentative D call TRBD1 (5 bases). This CDR3 spans 17 amino acids. The germline V gene has CDR1 MGHDK and CDR2 SYGVNS. V lost 1 base and J lost 3, with 18 bases in between. In DNA, the CDR3 is TGTGCCAGCAGTGAATCTTTGGGGGGAAGCCCTTACACTGAAGCTTTCTTT. It translates to CASSESLGGSPYTEAFF.

The V call is TRBV3-1 (or the pseudogene TRBV3-2), the J call TRBJ1-1; D gene ambiguous. V was trimmed by 3 bases and J by 11 bases, leaving 19 bases between them. The CDR3 length is 14 residues. The V gene's germline CDR1 is LGHDT and CDR2 YNNKEL (reference sequence). The CDR3 DNA reads as TGTGCCAGCAGCCATGCCGATCGGACTTTTTTGGCTTTCTTT. Amino acid sequence: CASSHADRTFLAFF.

This chain connects TRBV9 to TRBJ1-1; perhaps TRBD1 as D (6 bases). This CDR3 has 13 amino acids. The germline V and J ends were trimmed by 0 bases and 7 bases, with 10 bases remaining between them. From germline, CDR1 is SGDLS and CDR2 YYNGEE. In DNA form, the CDR3 reads TGTGCCAGCAGCGTAGCCGAGGGGGGTGAAGCTTTCTTT. Translation: CASSVAEGGEAFF.

This clone was seen just once. The chain couples TRBV6-5 to TRBJ1-1, with D possibly TRBD1 on 6 matching bases. The V gene lost 7 bases and the J gene lost 0 bases, with 12 bases spanning the gap. From germline, CDR1 is MNHEY and CDR2 SVGAGI. The CDR3 length is 14 residues. The CDR3 coding sequence is TGTGCCAGCACCTTGACAGGAGTGAACACTGAAGCTTTCTTT. It specifies CASTLTGVNTEAFF.

This clone was detected once. The rearrangement joins TRBV4-3 to TRBJ1-3; D is undetermined. Trimming took 1 base from V and 0 from J, leaving 4 bases between them. The CDR3 length is 14 residues. Germline V lookup: CDR1 LGHNA, CDR2 YSLEER. The CDR3 spells CASSQVVSGNTIYF. As DNA, the CDR3 is TGCGCCAGCAGCCAAGTGGTCTCTGGAAACACCATATATTTT.

V gene TRBV6-5 combines with J gene TRBJ2-3, with TRBD1 as a possible D gene (6 bases). CDR1 MNHEY and CDR2 SVGAGI come from the germline V gene. V was cut by 2 bases and J by 2 bases, with 8 bases left in between. CDR3 size: 14 residues. The CDR3 reads CASSYRTDTDTQYF. DNA of the CDR3: TGTGCCAGCAGTTACAGGACAGACACAGATACGCAGTATTTT.

The genes are TRBV5-6 and TRBJ2-3; D not certain. Germline CDR1 is SGHDT and CDR2 is YYEEEE. The CDR3 extends over 14 amino acids. V was clipped by 4 bases and J by 2 bases, with 11 bases between them. CDR3 region: CASSRFSPTDTQYF. The CDR3 nucleotides read TGTGCCAGCAGCCGTTTTAGTCCCACAGATACGCAGTATTTT.

The chain joins TRBV10-3 to TRBJ1-1; 8 bases match TRBD1. This CDR3 is built from 14 residues. Germline CDR1 reads ENHRY; CDR2 reads SYGVKD. V was pared by 3 bases and J by 3 bases, with 3 bases of the junction left unmatched. CDR3 sequence reads: CAISELQGDTEAFF. CDR3 bases: TGTGCCATCAGTGAATTACAGGGGGACACTGAAGCTTTCTTT.

This sequence joins TRBV6-6 and TRBJ1-4; TRBD1 aligns across 10 bases. Germline V gives CDR1 MNHNY, CDR2 SVGAGI (reference sequence). The CDR3 is 16 residues long. The trim removed 2 bases at V and 5 bases at J, leaving 5 bases unmatched. This CDR3 reads CASSYPETGGNEKLFF. The DNA of the CDR3 is TGTGCCAGCAGTTACCCGGAGACAGGGGGCAATGAAAAACTGTTTTTT.

The chain uses TRBV5-6 and TRBJ2-7; D is ambiguous. The CDR3 spans 15 residues. Germline CDR1 SGHDT, CDR2 YYEEEE. The V end was cut by 0 bases, the J end by 6 bases, with 16 bases between. CDR3 region: CASSLALDRISEQYV. The CDR3 nucleotides read TGTGCCAGCAGCTTGGCCTTGGATAGAATATCCGAGCAGTACGTC.

The chain links TRBV7-9 to TRBJ1-2; D uncertain. Trimming stripped 1 base from V and 6 bases from J, with 9 bases between. Germline V gene lookup returns CDR1 SEHNR and CDR2 FQNEAQ (reference sequence). The CDR3 has 13 amino acids. CDR3 protein: CASSLETDDGYTF. CDR3 sequence (DNA): TGTGCCAGCAGCTTAGAGACGGATGATGGCTACACCTTC.